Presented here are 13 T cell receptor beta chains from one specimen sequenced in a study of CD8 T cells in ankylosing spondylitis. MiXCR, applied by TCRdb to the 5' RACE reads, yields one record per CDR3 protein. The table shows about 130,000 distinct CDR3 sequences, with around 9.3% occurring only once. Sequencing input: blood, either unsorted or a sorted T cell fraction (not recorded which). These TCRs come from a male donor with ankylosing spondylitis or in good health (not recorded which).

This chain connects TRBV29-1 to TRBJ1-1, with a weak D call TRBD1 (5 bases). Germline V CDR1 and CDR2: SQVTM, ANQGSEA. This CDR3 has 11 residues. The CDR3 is CSGGLNTEAFF. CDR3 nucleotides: TGCAGTGGGGGGTTGAACACTGAAGCTTTCTTT. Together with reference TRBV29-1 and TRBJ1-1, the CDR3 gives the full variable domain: SAVISQKPSRDICQRGTSLTIQCQVDSQVTMMFWYRQQPGQSLTLIATANQGSEATYESGFVIDKFPISRPNLTFSTLTVSNMSPEDSSIYLCSGGLNTEAFFGQGTRLTVV.

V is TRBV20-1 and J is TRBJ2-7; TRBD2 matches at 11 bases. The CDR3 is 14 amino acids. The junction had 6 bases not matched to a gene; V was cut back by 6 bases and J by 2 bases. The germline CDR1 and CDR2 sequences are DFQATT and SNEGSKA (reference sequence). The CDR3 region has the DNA TGCAGTGCGCCTCGACTAGCGGGGCCCTACGAGCAGTACTTC. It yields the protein CSAPRLAGPYEQYF.

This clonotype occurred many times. The CDR3 coding sequence is TGCAGTGCTAGACCGCGGGGGGTTTCCTACGAGCAGTACTTC. It encodes CSARPRGVSYEQYF. The chain uses TRBV20-1 and TRBJ2-7, with 8 bases fitting TRBD2. The CDR3 is 14 residues long. Per the germline V gene, CDR1 is DFQATT and CDR2 is SNEGSKA (reference sequence). The V and J ends lost 2 bases and 1 base, in that order; junction bases with no gene match: 4.

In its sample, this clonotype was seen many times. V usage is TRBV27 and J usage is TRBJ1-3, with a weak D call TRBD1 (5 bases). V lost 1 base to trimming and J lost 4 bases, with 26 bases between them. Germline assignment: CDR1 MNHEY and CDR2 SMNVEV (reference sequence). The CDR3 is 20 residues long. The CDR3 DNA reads TGTGCCAGCAGTTTATTCCCCCCCGGAGGGACGGTTAGCCTCGGAAACACCATATATTTT. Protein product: CASSLFPPGGTVSLGNTIYF.

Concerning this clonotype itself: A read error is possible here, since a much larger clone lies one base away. In DNA, the CDR3 is TGTGCCACCAGCGAACAGGGGAACACTGAAGCTTTCTTT. This encodes CATSEQGNTEAFF. This chain connects TRBV15 to TRBJ1-1, with TRBD1 as a possible D gene (6 bases). The germline V gene encodes CDR1 LNHNV and CDR2 YYDKDF (reference sequence). V was pared by 5 bases and J by 1 base, with 8 bases between. CDR3 length equals 13 residues.

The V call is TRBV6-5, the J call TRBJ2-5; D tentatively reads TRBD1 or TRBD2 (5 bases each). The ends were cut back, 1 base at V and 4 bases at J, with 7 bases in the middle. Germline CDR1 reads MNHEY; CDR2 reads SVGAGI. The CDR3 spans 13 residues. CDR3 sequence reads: CASSYFGGETQYF. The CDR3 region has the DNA TGTGCCAGCAGTTACTTTGGGGGAGAGACCCAGTACTTC.

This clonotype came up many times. DNA of the CDR3: TGTGCCACCAGCAGAGGAGATTTCGGGGCCAACGTCCTGACTTTC. Protein: CATSRGDFGANVLTF. V gene TRBV15 combines with J gene TRBJ2-6; D remains unclear. V shed 1 base and J shed 4 bases, with 8 bases lying between them. The CDR3 contains 15 residues. Germline CDR1 LNHNV, CDR2 YYDKDF (reference sequence).

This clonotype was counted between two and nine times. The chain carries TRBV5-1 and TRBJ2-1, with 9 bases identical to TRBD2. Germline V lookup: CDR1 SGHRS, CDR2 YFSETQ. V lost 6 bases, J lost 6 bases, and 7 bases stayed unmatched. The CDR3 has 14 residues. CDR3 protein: CASKLAGALNEQFF. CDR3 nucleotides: TGCGCCAGCAAACTAGCGGGCGCCCTCAATGAGCAGTTCTTC.

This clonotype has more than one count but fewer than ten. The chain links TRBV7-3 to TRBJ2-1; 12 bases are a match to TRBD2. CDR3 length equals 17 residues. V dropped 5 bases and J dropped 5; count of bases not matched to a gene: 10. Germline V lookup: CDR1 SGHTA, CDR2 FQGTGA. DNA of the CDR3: TGTGCCAGCAGCAACCCCGGGACTAGCGGGTCAAACAATGAGCAGTTCTTC. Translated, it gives CASSNPGTSGSNNEQFF. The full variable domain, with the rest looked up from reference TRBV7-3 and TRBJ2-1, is GAGVSQTPSNKVTEKGKYVELRCDPISGHTALYWYRQSLGQGPEFLIYFQGTGAADDSGLPNDRFFAVRPEGSVSTLKIQRTERGDSAVYLCASSNPGTSGSNNEQFFGPGTRLTVL.

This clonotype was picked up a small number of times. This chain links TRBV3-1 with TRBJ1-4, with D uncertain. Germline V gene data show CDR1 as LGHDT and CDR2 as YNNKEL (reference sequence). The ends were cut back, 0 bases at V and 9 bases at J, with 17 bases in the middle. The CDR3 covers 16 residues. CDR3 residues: CASSQDLGRSYKKLFF. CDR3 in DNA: TGTGCCAGCAGCCAAGATTTAGGACGGAGCTACAAAAAACTGTTTTTT. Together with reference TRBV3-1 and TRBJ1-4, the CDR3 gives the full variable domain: DTAVSQTPKYLVTQMGNDKSIKCEQNLGHDTMYWYKQDSKKFLKIMFSYNNKELIINETVPNRFSPKSPDKAHLNLHINSLELGDSAVYFCASSQDLGRSYKKLFFGSGTQLSVL.

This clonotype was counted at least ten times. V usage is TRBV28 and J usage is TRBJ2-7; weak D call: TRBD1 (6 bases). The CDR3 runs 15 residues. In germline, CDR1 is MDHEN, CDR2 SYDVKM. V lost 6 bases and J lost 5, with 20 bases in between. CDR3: CASRLLHREGDEQYF. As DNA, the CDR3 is TGTGCCAGCAGGTTACTCCACAGGGAAGGGGACGAGCAGTACTTC.

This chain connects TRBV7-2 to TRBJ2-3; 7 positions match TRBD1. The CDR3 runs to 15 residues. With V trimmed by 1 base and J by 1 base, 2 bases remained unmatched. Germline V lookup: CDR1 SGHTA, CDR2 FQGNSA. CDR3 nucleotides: TGTGCCAGCAGCTTAGGGGGACAGCGCACAGATACGCAGTATTTT. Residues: CASSLGGQRTDTQYF.

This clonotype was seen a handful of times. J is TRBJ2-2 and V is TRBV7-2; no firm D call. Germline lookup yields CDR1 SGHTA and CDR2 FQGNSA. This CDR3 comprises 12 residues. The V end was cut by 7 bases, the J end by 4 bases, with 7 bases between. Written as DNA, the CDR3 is TGTGCCAGCATCCCTGTCACCGGGGAGCTGTTTTTT. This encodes CASIPVTGELFF.